The sequence of this TCR beta chain was determined in a study of blood T cell repertoires in COVID-19. The table came from immunoSEQ multiplex PCR; TCRdb's copy has only in-frame clones and leaves some out. The sample lists about 430,000 clones; nearly 90% were seen once. The source of this sequence is a woman between 18 and 29 years old who had been exposed to COVID-19. Sequenced material: PBMCs or T cells enriched from blood (not recorded which).

The CDR3, as DNA: TGCGCCAGCAGCACCTCTTCCGGGGTTAGCACAGATACGCAGTATTTT. As protein: CASSTSSGVSTDTQYF. The chain carries TRBV5-1 and TRBJ2-3, with D perhaps TRBD2 (5 bases). V dropped 4 bases and J dropped 0 bases, with 15 bases sitting between them. Germline CDR1 and CDR2: SGHRS and YFSETQ. The CDR3 runs to 16 residues.